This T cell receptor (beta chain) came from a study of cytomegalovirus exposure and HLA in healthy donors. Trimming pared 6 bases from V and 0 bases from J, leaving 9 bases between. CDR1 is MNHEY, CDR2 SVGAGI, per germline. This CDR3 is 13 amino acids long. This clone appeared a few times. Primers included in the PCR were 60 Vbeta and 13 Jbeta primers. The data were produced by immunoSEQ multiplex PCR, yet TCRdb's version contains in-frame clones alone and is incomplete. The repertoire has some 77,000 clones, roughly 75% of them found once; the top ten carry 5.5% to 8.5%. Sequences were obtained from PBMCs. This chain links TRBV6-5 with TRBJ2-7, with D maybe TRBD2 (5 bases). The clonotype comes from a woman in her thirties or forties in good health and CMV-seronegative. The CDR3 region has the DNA TGTGCCAGCAGAGAGACTATCTCCTACGAGCAGTACTTC. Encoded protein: CASRETISYEQYF.